These 8 T cell receptor beta chains were sequenced from one sample in a study of blood T cell repertoires in COVID-19. Repertoires were generated with immunoSEQ multiplex PCR, while TCRdb's copy carries only in-frame clones and drops some. Of just over 150,000 clones listed, roughly nine tenths were seen once; the top ten hold roughly 15%. The source material was peripheral blood. These TCRs come from a woman aged 40-49 years with acute or convalescent COVID-19.

The chain carries TRBV9 and TRBJ2-1; the match to TRBD1 covers 7 bases. Germline-derived CDR1 and CDR2 are SGDLS and YYNGEE. The CDR3 is made up of 14 amino acids. Trimming took 3 bases from V and 9 from J; bases not matched to a gene: 9. The CDR3 region is CASSAMTGPGEQFF. In DNA form, the CDR3 reads TGTGCCAGCAGCGCGATGACAGGGCCTGGTGAGCAGTTCTTC.

The rearrangement uses TRBV15 and TRBJ1-5, with D unresolved. This CDR3 contains 13 residues. The germline V gene encodes CDR1 LNHNV and CDR2 YYDKDF (reference sequence). V was trimmed by 0 bases and J by 5 bases, leaving 5 bases between them. The CDR3 DNA is TGTGCCACCAGCAGAGACGGAGATCAGCCCCAGCATTTT. Translated, it gives CATSRDGDQPQHF.

This chain links TRBV19 with TRBJ1-1, with unresolved D. The germline gives CDR1 LNHDA, CDR2 SQIVND (reference sequence). This CDR3 region has 13 residues. V lost 2 bases to trimming and J lost 1 base, with 5 bases between them. The CDR3 bases are TGTGCCAGTAGTATACTGAGGAACACTGAAGCTTTCTTT. Protein: CASSILRNTEAFF.

CDR3 coding DNA: TGTGCCATCAGCGGACAGGCCCAGCGGGGGGTATACAATGAGCAGTTCTTC. Protein sequence: CAISGQAQRGVYNEQFF. The chain couples TRBV10-3 to TRBJ2-1; 9 bases map to TRBD2. Trimming at V came to 6 bases and at J to 4 bases, leaving 13 bases not matched to a gene. From germline, CDR1 is ENHRY and CDR2 SYGVKD. The CDR3 spans 17 residues.

The chain employs TRBV14 and TRBJ1-4; 8 nucleotides agree with TRBD1. From germline, CDR1 is SGHDN and CDR2 FVKESK. With V trimmed by 3 bases and J by 2 bases, 5 bases remained unmatched. This CDR3 has 16 residues. CDR3 DNA sequence: TGTGCCAGCAGCCACCGGACAGGGTATACTAATGAAAAACTGTTTTTT. It is translated as CASSHRTGYTNEKLFF.

The CDR3 coding sequence is TGTGCCAGCAAGACGGACAGGGAAAATGAAAAACTGTTTTTT. The encoded protein is CASKTDRENEKLFF. V gene TRBV27 combines with J gene TRBJ1-4; 8 nucleotides align to TRBD1. The germline CDR1 and CDR2 sequences are MNHEY and SMNVEV (reference sequence). V gave up 7 bases and J gave up 5 bases; unmatched junction bases: 6. The CDR3 contains 14 residues. Supplemented by reference TRBV27 and TRBJ1-4, the full variable domain reads EAQVTQNPRYLITVTGKKLTVTCSQNMNHEYMSWYRQDPGLGLRQIYYSMNVEVTDKGDVPEGYKVSRKEKRNFPLILESPSPNQTSLYFCASKTDRENEKLFFGSGTQLSVL.

The chain couples TRBV5-1 to TRBJ1-6, with 10 bases matching TRBD1. CDR3 size: 15 residues. Germline V gene sequence: CDR1 SGHRS, CDR2 YFSETQ. V was pared by 7 bases and J by 7 bases, with 8 bases of the junction left unmatched. The CDR3 DNA is TGCGCCAGCCAACCGGGACAGGGGCGAAATTCACCCCTCCACTTT. It specifies CASQPGQGRNSPLHF.

V gene TRBV3-1 (or the pseudogene TRBV3-2) combines with J gene TRBJ2-1; possible D gene TRBD2, 5 bases. This CDR3 has 13 residues. V was pared by 0 bases and J by 12 bases, with 12 bases between. CDR1 and CDR2 (germline): LGHDT, YNNKEL (reference sequence). CDR3 nucleotides: TGTGCCAGCAGCCAAGAGACGGGTCGGGGGCAGTTCTTC. Protein sequence: CASSQETGRGQFF.